Listed here are 5 T cell receptor beta chains from one sample, sequenced in a study of T cell responses to AZD1222 COVID-19 vaccine. Assay: immunoSEQ multiplex PCR; the TCRdb copy retains only in-frame clones and omits some. The sample records roughly 130,000 clones, about nine tenths being singletons. The sample here was peripheral blood, taken on day 0 of AZD1222 vaccination. These receptor sequences come from an adult in good health.

This clone was seen only a few times. The rearrangement joins TRBV2 to TRBJ2-7; 12 nucleotides agree with TRBD2. CDR3 length equals 15 residues. V shed 6 bases, J shed 0 bases, and the junction held 3 bases outside the gene matches. Germline assignment: CDR1 SNHLY and CDR2 FYNNEI. CDR3 in DNA: TGTGCCAGCAGACCGACTAGCGGGGGCTCCTACGAGCAGTACTTC. Translating gives CASRPTSGGSYEQYF.

This rearrangement joins TRBV28 to TRBJ1-4; TRBD1 matches 7 bases. The germline V gene encodes CDR1 MDHEN and CDR2 SYDVKM. This CDR3 region has 16 residues. With V trimmed by 3 bases and J by 2 bases, 6 bases remained unmatched. CDR3: CASSLSQGETNEKLFF. The CDR3 DNA is TGTGCCAGCAGTTTGTCGCAGGGGGAGACTAATGAAAAACTGTTTTTT.

This clone showed up just once. J is TRBJ2-7 and V is TRBV6-5; D is possibly TRBD1 (6 bases). The ends were cut back, 0 bases at V and 2 bases at J, with 11 bases in the middle. Germline V gene data show CDR1 as MNHEY and CDR2 as SVGAGI. The CDR3 totals 15 residues. The CDR3, as DNA: TGTGCCAGCAGTTACTCCCTGACAGGTACCTACGAGCAGTACTTC. Translation gives CASSYSLTGTYEQYF.

The chain recombines TRBV27 with TRBJ2-2, with 12 bases fitting TRBD1. In germline, CDR1 is MNHEY, CDR2 SMNVEV (reference sequence). CDR3 length equals 16 residues. The ends lost 1 base at V and 7 bases at J; junction bases unmatched: 4. The CDR3 is CASSLFGTGGYGELFF. DNA of the CDR3: TGTGCCAGCAGTTTATTCGGGACAGGGGGCTACGGGGAGCTGTTTTTT.

As regards this clone: Other DNA sequences from this sample encode an identical CDR3 as well. The V call is TRBV12-3 or TRBV12-4, the J call TRBJ1-2, with unresolved D. With 2 bases removed from V and 5 bases from J, the gap between germline ends came to 6 bases. The CDR3 totals 12 residues. In DNA, the CDR3 is TGTGCCAGCAGTTTACAAGGGTATGGCTACACCTTC. Residues: CASSLQGYGYTF.